The present T cell receptor (beta chain) was sequenced within a study of cytomegalovirus exposure and HLA in healthy donors. Whole-study context: About 85 million unique TCRs from HLA-typed donors were held in an early release of data. Broader study findings: Across donors, sequencing depth was assumed by presence/absence analyses to be roughly uniform.

This clone was observed a few times. Its target is unknown. Vbeta (60) and Jbeta (13) primers were used in the PCR. Measured with immunoSEQ multiplex PCR; TCRdb has only the in-frame clones, and not every one. The table shows 150,000 to 200,000 clones, with around three quarters occurring only once. The TCR comes from a woman aged 25 to 45 in good health and CMV-seropositive. Sequenced: PBMCs.

This CDR3 is CAWSVGTGYEQYF. For the CDR3, the DNA is TGTGCCTGGAGTGTTGGGACAGGGTACGAGCAGTACTTC. The chain recombines TRBV30 with TRBJ2-7; 9 bases fit TRBD1. The CDR3 spans 13 residues. Germline CDR1 GTSNPN, CDR2 SVGIG (reference sequence). The V segment lost 0 bases and the J segment 4 bases; nucleotides outside the gene matches: 1.